The T cell receptor beta chain described here comes from a study of early stage breast cancer tumors. Notes on the study in general: Tumors had roughly 2.5-fold higher T cell density and higher clonality than adjacent normal breast tissue.

Some clones are missing from TCRdb's copy, which holds only in-frame ones; the method was immunoSEQ multiplex PCR. The sample holds 5,000 to 6,500 clones, 70% seen once. Trimming removed 1 base from V and 3 bases from J, with 8 bases in between. This CDR3 has 14 amino acids. Germline V lookup: CDR1 LGHNA, CDR2 YNFKEQ. This clone was counted a few times. The antigen is undetermined. Source material: normal breast tissue next to the tumor. The rearrangement uses TRBV4-2 and TRBJ2-3; tentative D call: TRBD2 (6 bases). The sequence derives from a person aged 55 to 70 with breast cancer. CDR3 sequence (DNA): TGTGCCAGCAGCCAAGTTAGCGGAACAGATACGCAGTATTTT. This codes for CASSQVSGTDTQYF.